This T cell receptor (beta chain) was observed in a study of patients and donors after allogeneic stem cell transplantation. Germline CDR1 reads LGHNA; CDR2 reads YSLEER. Trimming shortened V by 0 bases and J by 4 bases, and 13 bases separated the two germline ends. The length of the CDR3 is 17 residues. TCRdb re-analysed the RT-PCR reads in MiXCR, keeping a single row per CDR3 protein. The table records about 960,000 distinct CDR3 sequences, roughly 18% of them present only once. The TCR originated in a human donor who was either an allogeneic HSCT recipient or a stem cell or donor lymphocyte infusion donor (not recorded which). It is not recorded whose cells these are; they may come from a transplant donor. The chain combines TRBV4-3 with TRBJ2-6; tentative D call: TRBD1 (6 bases). Specimen: blood, either unsorted or a sorted T cell fraction (not recorded which). This CDR3 is CASSQEGRGEGANVLTF. The CDR3 nucleotides read TGCGCCAGCAGCCAAGAGGGCAGGGGCGAAGGGGCCAACGTCCTGACTTTC.